The clone carrying this T cell receptor (beta chain) was seen a handful of times. Its specificity is unknown. The data belong to a study of cytomegalovirus exposure and HLA in healthy donors. The trim removed 7 bases at V and 7 bases at J, leaving 9 bases unmatched. The germline CDR1 and CDR2 sequences are SQVTM and ANQGSEA. This CDR3 spans 13 amino acids. Notes on the study in general: Most TCR beta V segments were productive about 87% or about 30% of the time in an earlier analysis. Cytomegalovirus-associated status was assigned to 164 TCR beta chains. Most TCR sequences were uncommon, yet certain public TCRs appeared in many donors.

PCR primers comprised 60 Vbeta and 13 Jbeta primers. TCRdb's table, derived via immunoSEQ multiplex PCR, lists solely in-frame clones and lacks some. In the table there are 110,000 or so clones, 70% to 85% of which are singletons. The V call is TRBV29-1, the J call TRBJ2-5; 10 nucleotides align to TRBD2. The source of this sequence is a woman between 35 and 50 years old in good health and CMV-seropositive. The specimen was PBMCs. CDR3 in amino acids: CSGRTSGMGTQYF. CDR3 nucleotides: TGCAGCGGAAGGACTAGCGGTATGGGGACCCAGTACTTC.